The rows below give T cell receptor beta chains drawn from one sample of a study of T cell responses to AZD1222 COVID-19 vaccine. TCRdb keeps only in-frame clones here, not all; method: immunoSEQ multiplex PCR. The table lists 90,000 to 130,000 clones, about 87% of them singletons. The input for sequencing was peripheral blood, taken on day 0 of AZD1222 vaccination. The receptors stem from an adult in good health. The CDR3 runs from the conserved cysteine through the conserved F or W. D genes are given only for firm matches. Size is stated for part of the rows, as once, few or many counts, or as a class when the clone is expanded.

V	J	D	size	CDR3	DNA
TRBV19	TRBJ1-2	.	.	CASSIMSESYGYTF	TGTGCCAGTAGTATAATGTCAGAGTCCTATGGCTACACCTTC
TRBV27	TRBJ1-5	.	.	CARYFCGNQPQHF	.
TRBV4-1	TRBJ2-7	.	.	CASSQALSGYEQYF	TGCGCCAGCAGCCAAGCCTTATCGGGGTACGAGCAGTACTTC
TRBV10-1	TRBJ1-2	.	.	CASSESPGMNYGYTF	TGCGCCAGCAGTGAGTCGCCTGGGATGAACTATGGCTACACCTTC
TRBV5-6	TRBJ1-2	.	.	CASSVTSGDHGYTF	TGTGCCAGCAGCGTCACCTCAGGGGACCATGGCTACACCTTC
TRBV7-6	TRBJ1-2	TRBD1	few	CASSGGQGVGSGYTF	TGTGCCAGCAGCGGCGGACAGGGGGTCGGCTCCGGCTACACCTTC
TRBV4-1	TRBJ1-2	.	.	CASSQEGLAPEGGYTF	TGCGCCAGCAGCCAAGAAGGCCTGGCACCCGAAGGAGGCTACACCTTC
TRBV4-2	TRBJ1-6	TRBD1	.	CASSHDTGTAQYSPLHF	TGTGCCAGCAGCCATGATACCGGGACAGCCCAGTATTCACCCCTCCACTTT
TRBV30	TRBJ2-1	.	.	CAWRFRGTGENNEQFF	TGTGCCTGGAGATTCAGGGGGACGGGAGAGAACAATGAGCAGTTCTTC
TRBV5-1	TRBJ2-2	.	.	CASSFDSLANTGELFF	TGCGCCAGCAGCTTCGACAGCCTCGCGAACACCGGGGAGCTGTTTTTT
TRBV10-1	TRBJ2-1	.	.	CASSEGRVSYNEQFF	TGCGCCAGCAGTGAAGGCAGGGTCTCCTACAATGAGCAGTTCTTC
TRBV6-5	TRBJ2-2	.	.	CAQGEGVTGELFF	TGTGCCCAGGGGGAGGGGGTCACCGGGGAGCTGTTTTTT
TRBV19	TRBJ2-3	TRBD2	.	CASSTTSGLTDTQYF	TGTGCCAGTAGTACGACTAGCGGCCTCACAGATACGCAGTATTTT
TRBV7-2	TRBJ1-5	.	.	CASSLRRGDSGQPQHF	TGTGCCAGCAGCTTACGTCGGGGGGATAGCGGTCAGCCCCAGCATTTT
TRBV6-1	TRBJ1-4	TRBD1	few	CASSEGQGPYNEKLFF	TGTGCCAGCAGTGAAGGACAGGGACCATATAATGAAAAACTGTTTTTT
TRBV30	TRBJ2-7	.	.	CAWSQGGGEQYF	TGTGCCTGGAGTCAAGGGGGAGGCGAGCAGTACTTC
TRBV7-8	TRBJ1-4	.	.	CASSLTADNHEKLFF	TGTGCCAGCAGCCTGACCGCGGACAATCACGAAAAACTGTTTTTT
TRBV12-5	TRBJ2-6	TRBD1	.	CASGLVSWGTGVSGANVLTF	TGTGCTAGTGGTTTGGTAAGTTGGGGGACAGGGGTTTCTGGGGCCAACGTCCTGACTTTC
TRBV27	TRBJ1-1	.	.	CASSFLPGDTEAFF	TGTGCCAGCAGTTTCCTTCCCGGGGACACTGAAGCTTTCTTT
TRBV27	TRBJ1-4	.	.	CASRRGRSFEKLFF	TGTGCCAGCAGACGGGGGAGGTCTTTCGAAAAACTGTTTTTT
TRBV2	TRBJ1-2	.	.	CASSDEDEVVRLMASEYGYTF	TGTGCCAGCAGTGATGAGGACGAAGTTGTCAGACTAATGGCAAGCGAGTATGGCTACACCTTC
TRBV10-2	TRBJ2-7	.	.	CASSENLQGQYF	TGCGCCAGCAGTGAGAATCTTCAGGGGCAGTACTTC
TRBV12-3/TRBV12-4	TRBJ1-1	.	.	CASSFGRVTEAFF	TGTGCCAGCAGTTTCGGCCGGGTCACTGAAGCTTTCTTT
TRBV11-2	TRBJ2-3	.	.	CASSAQFAGPTDTQYF	TGTGCCAGCAGCGCACAGTTCGCGGGACCCACAGATACGCAGTATTTT
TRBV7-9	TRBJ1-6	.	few	CASSLGQGFSNSPLHF	TGTGCCAGCAGCTTAGGGCAGGGCTTTTCGAATTCACCCCTCCACTTT
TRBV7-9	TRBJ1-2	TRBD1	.	CASSTGQVYGYTF	TGTGCCAGCAGCACTGGACAGGTCTATGGCTACACCTTC
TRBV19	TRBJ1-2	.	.	CASRPRENYGYTF	TGTGCCAGTAGACCCAGAGAGAACTATGGCTACACCTTC
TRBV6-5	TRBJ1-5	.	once	CASSYRNREGQPQHF	TGTGCCAGCAGTTACCGAAACAGGGAGGGTCAGCCCCAGCATTTT
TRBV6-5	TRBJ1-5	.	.	CASSLAYTSNQPQHF	TGTGCCAGCAGTTTGGCTTATACCAGCAATCAGCCCCAGCATTTT
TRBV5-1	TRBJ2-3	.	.	CASSLGIVGSTDTQYF	TGCGCCAGCAGCTTGGGGATAGTCGGGAGCACAGATACGCAGTATTTT
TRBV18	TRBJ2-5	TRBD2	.	CASSPGLEETQYF	TGTGCCAGCTCACCCGGACTAGAAGAGACCCAGTACTTC
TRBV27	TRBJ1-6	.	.	CASSLRLSSYNSPLHF	TGTGCCAGCAGTTTACGCCTGAGCTCCTATAATTCACCCCTCCACTTT
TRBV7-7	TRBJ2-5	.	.	CASSLADGRQETQYF	TGTGCCAGCAGCTTAGCGGACGGACGACAAGAGACCCAGTACTTC
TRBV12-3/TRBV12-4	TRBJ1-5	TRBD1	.	CASGQGNGQPQHF	TGTGCCAGCGGACAGGGGAATGGGCAGCCCCAGCATTTT
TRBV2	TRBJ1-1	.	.	CASKTDGKNTEAFF	TGTGCCAGCAAGACGGACGGTAAGAACACTGAAGCTTTCTTT
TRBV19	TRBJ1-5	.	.	CASAAGDQPQHF	TGTGCCTCCGCGGCCGGGGATCAGCCCCAGCATTTT
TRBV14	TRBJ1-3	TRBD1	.	CASSHYDRGSSGNTIYF	TGTGCCAGCAGCCATTACGACAGGGGATCCTCTGGAAACACCATATATTTT
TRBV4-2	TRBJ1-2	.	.	CASSQDTAGSAGYTF	TGTGCCAGCAGCCAAGATACAGCCGGCTCAGCTGGCTACACCTTC